These T cell receptor beta chains were read from a single sample in a study of cytomegalovirus exposure and HLA in healthy donors. Here immunoSEQ multiplex PCR was the method, and the copy in TCRdb shows in-frame clones only, minus some. This repertoire shows under 200,000 clones, roughly 80% found once; its top ten account for 0.75% to 0.9%. Sequencing was done on a sample of PBMCs. These receptors were collected from a young woman in good health and CMV-seronegative. CDR3s leave out the opening cysteine and the closing phenylalanine or tryptophan. D genes are given only for firm matches. Rows may omit the clone size; those that give it use once, few, many or a size class.

>.|.|TRBV30|TRBJ1-2
AWSVLLGPYGYT
>.|.|TRBV19|TRBJ2-2
ASSIRPGPNTGELF
>TRBD2|.|TRBV28|TRBJ2-7
ASSLWASGRGEQY
>TRBD1|.|TRBV7-9|TRBJ1-2
ASSLAGGGGYT
>TRBD1|.|TRBV28|TRBJ1-4
ASLDREIEKLF
>.|.|TRBV4-1|TRBJ1-5
ASSPRGNQPQH
>TRBD1|.|TRBV6-4|TRBJ2-1
ASSAGTALSSYNEQF
>TRBD1|once|TRBV18|TRBJ2-5
ASSRSWTGEETQY
>.|.|TRBV9|TRBJ1-2
ASSGMEGNGYT
>TRBD1|.|TRBV5-6|.
ASRPGQGPPSEQY
>.|.|TRBV5-1|TRBJ2-1
ASSERTGRANEQF
>TRBD1|.|TRBV7-3|TRBJ2-3
ASSSRTGSLTDTQY
>.|.|TRBV29-1|TRBJ2-4
SVEYGGGPLS
>TRBD1|.|TRBV30|TRBJ2-7
AWSADRARHEQY
>TRBD1|.|TRBV2|TRBJ2-1
ASSETTMDRTSLYNEQF
>TRBD2|.|TRBV9|TRBJ2-4
ASSAQLAGNIQY
>TRBD1|.|TRBV15|TRBJ1-2
ATSRQPGQGLPGYT
>.|.|TRBV28|TRBJ1-1
ASSFPDSMNTEAF
>TRBD1|.|TRBV5-1|TRBJ2-7
ASSPGQGKASEQY
>.|once|TRBV7-9|TRBJ2-2
ASSFPVGRGFNTGELF
>TRBD1|.|TRBV6-1|TRBJ2-3
ASRADRASTDTQY
>TRBD1|.|TRBV6-6|TRBJ1-4
ATNGRTGGNEKLF
>TRBD1|few|TRBV7-9|TRBJ2-3
ASSSTGDTTDTQY
>TRBD1|.|TRBV4-2|TRBJ1-3
ASSQEQGALRGNTIY
>.|.|TRBV25-1|TRBJ2-5
ASSVLQGIEETQY
>.|.|TRBV29-1|TRBJ2-3
SLTGSTDTQY
>.|.|TRBV5-1|TRBJ2-3
ASFRQGTDTQY
>.|once|TRBV15|TRBJ2-2
ATSTAGIVIAGELF
>TRBD2|once|TRBV29-1|TRBJ2-3
SVYIAGLTDTQY
>.|.|TRBV6-5|TRBJ1-2
ASSYVSGGASYGYT